This T cell receptor (beta chain) is from a study of blood T cell repertoires in COVID-19. Overall study: Specimens from acute and convalescent COVID-19 originated in the United States, Italy and Spain. Nucleic acid was either cDNA or gDNA, and it came from T cells, B-cell-depleted T cells, or PBMCs.

How the authors handled the data: How many nucleated cells were present was estimated from reference gene primer amplification. TCRdb keeps only in-frame clones here, not all; method: immunoSEQ multiplex PCR. V and J calls and clone size come straight from that table; D and trimming were deduced from the DNA. The sample records more than 200,000 clones, around 89% being singletons. During active infection, Seattle patients enrolled and were then monitored through disease. This CDR3 contains 15 residues. Looked up from germline, CDR1 is KGHSH and CDR2 is LQKENI. The germline V and J ends were trimmed by 6 bases and 4 bases, with 16 bases remaining between them.

The clonotype comes from a man under 40 with COVID-19, enrolled during active disease. The rearrangement joins TRBV18 to TRBJ1-3; D perhaps matches TRBD1 (6 bases). Sequencing was performed on peripheral blood. The CDR3 DNA sequence: TGTGCCAGCTCCCCGGCCCCAGGGGTCGGAAACACCATATATTTT. Its protein product is CASSPAPGVGNTIYF.